Presented here are 26 T cell receptor beta chains from one specimen sequenced in a study of vaccination and CD4 T cells after COVID-19. The Oncomine TCR Beta short-read assay was applied to DNA of cultured CD4+ T cells. TCRdb recomputed calls from the PCR reads with MiXCR, one row per CDR3 protein. The sample lists 17,000 or so distinct CDR3 sequences; about 45% were seen once. Noted time point: late sampling 161 to 241 days after vaccination in a few convalescent patients. Documented treatment: approximately nine-day PBMC culture with coronavirus spike peptide pools or control peptides (ViraFEST assay). These receptors are not linked to any known antigen. The sample was CD4+ T cells from blood, cultured in vitro, taken about 7 months after SARS-CoV-2 vaccination. These receptors were taken from a human donor who had recovered from COVID-19.

This clonotype showed up just a few times. The gene calls are TRBV29-1 and TRBJ1-2; no reliable D call. Trimming removed 5 bases from V and 0 bases from J, with 10 bases in between. This CDR3 spans 13 amino acids. Per germline, CDR1 SQVTM and CDR2 ANQGSEA. CDR3 bases: TGCAGCGTTACGGGAAGAGCTAACTATGGCTACACCTTC. Its translation is CSVTGRANYGYTF.

The CDR3 region is CASGTATDTQYF. The CDR3 nucleotides read TGTGCCAGTGGGACAGCCACAGATACGCAGTATTTT. The genes are TRBV2 and TRBJ2-3, with TRBD1 matching over 7 bases. Germline V gene data show CDR1 as SNHLY and CDR2 as FYNNEI. This CDR3 spans 12 amino acids. V shed 9 bases and J 2 bases; nucleotides not matched to a gene: 2.

The chain couples TRBV20-1 to TRBJ2-3; 8 bases line up with TRBD2. Germline CDR1 DFQATT, CDR2 SNEGSKA (reference sequence). The CDR3 is 18 amino acids. With 0 bases clipped from V and 3 bases from J, the junction kept 14 bases outside the gene matches. CDR3 residues: CSARDFRHGGGATDTQYF. CDR3 in DNA: TGCAGTGCTAGAGATTTTCGTCACGGGGGGGGAGCAACAGATACGCAGTATTTT.

The chain recombines TRBV7-2 with TRBJ2-1; possible D gene TRBD2, 5 bases. V gave up 5 bases and J gave up 0 bases, with 11 bases separating them. This CDR3 contains 15 residues. Germline V gene lookup returns CDR1 SGHTA and CDR2 FQGNSA. CDR3 in amino acids: CASSRVRGSYNEQFF. DNA of the CDR3: TGTGCCAGCAGCCGGGTACGGGGCTCCTACAATGAGCAGTTCTTC.

The sample holds one count of this clonotype. The rearrangement links TRBV29-1 to TRBJ2-3; D is uncertain. The V and J ends lost 4 bases and 2 bases respectively, with 7 bases between them. Germline CDR1 is SQVTM and CDR2 is ANQGSEA. This CDR3 spans 12 amino acids. CDR3 loop: CSVVLATDTQYF. CDR3 nucleotides: TGCAGCGTTGTGTTGGCCACAGATACGCAGTATTTT.

V gene TRBV6-1 combines with J gene TRBJ2-3, with D possibly matching TRBD2 (5 bases). CDR1 MNHNS and CDR2 SASEGT come from the germline V gene. With 7 bases removed from V and 0 bases from J, the gap between germline ends came to 11 bases. The CDR3 is 14 residues long. CDR3 sequence (DNA): TGTGCCAGCACGAGAGGGAGTAGCACAGATACGCAGTATTTT. This sequence encodes CASTRGSSTDTQYF.

The gene calls are TRBV11-2 and TRBJ2-1, with D hard to call. The CDR3 spans 13 residues. Trimming took off 4 bases at V and 3 bases at J, with 7 bases between the two ends. Germline CDR1 and CDR2: SGHAT and FQNNGV. The CDR3 loop is CASSSYLYNEQFF. CDR3 DNA: TGTGCCAGCAGCTCGTACCTCTACAATGAGCAGTTCTTC.

This clonotype was recorded a few times. The rearrangement joins TRBV15 to TRBJ2-2, with D possibly being TRBD1 (6 bases). Looked up from germline, CDR1 is LNHNV and CDR2 is YYDKDF (reference sequence). The CDR3 length is 15 residues. Trimming pared 1 base from V and 9 bases from J, leaving 15 bases between. This CDR3 is CATSRVRSGDRELFF. For the CDR3, the DNA is TGTGCCACCAGCAGAGTGAGGTCAGGGGACCGGGAGCTGTTTTTT.

V and J are TRBV5-1 and TRBJ2-7; tentative D call: TRBD1 (5 bases). Trimming left V 0 bases short and J 6 bases short, with 10 bases between. The CDR3 loop spans 13 amino acids. CDR1 and CDR2 (germline): SGHRS, YFSETQ. The chain's CDR3 is CASSLDRFGEQYF. CDR3 sequence (DNA): TGCGCCAGCAGCTTGGACAGGTTCGGCGAGCAGTACTTC.

This clonotype was counted a few times. This rearrangement joins TRBV7-3 to TRBJ2-5; D not certain. Germline V gene sequence: CDR1 SGHTA, CDR2 FQGTGA. V gave up 4 bases and J gave up 5 bases, with 11 bases separating them. The CDR3 totals 13 residues. The CDR3 region has the DNA TGTGCCAGCAGCTGGGGAATAGGGGAGACCCAGTACTTC. Protein product: CASSWGIGETQYF.

The chain employs TRBV27 and TRBJ2-1; 11 bases align to TRBD1. The CDR3 is 17 amino acids. From germline, CDR1 is MNHEY and CDR2 SMNVEV (reference sequence). Trimming cost V 2 bases and J 0 bases; bases outside gene matches: 3. The CDR3 spells CASSLGQGAISYNEQFF. CDR3 coding DNA: TGTGCCAGCAGTTTAGGACAGGGGGCTATCTCCTACAATGAGCAGTTCTTC.

The V gene is TRBV7-9, the J gene TRBJ1-2, with 7 bases fitting TRBD1. This CDR3 has 15 amino acids. The V segment lost 1 base and the J segment 7 bases; nucleotides outside the gene matches: 9. Looked up from germline, CDR1 is SEHNR and CDR2 is FQNEAQ (reference sequence). The CDR3 reads CASSLVATGQVGYTF. The CDR3 coding sequence is TGTGCCAGCAGCTTAGTAGCGACAGGGCAGGTTGGCTACACCTTC.

This clonotype was counted a few times. The rearrangement links TRBV7-2 to TRBJ2-5; D not certain. Germline V lookup: CDR1 SGHTA, CDR2 FQGNSA. The CDR3 loop spans 14 amino acids. The V gene lost 1 base and the J gene lost 2 bases, with 8 bases spanning the gap. The CDR3 loop is CASSLGGWQETQYF. The CDR3 DNA sequence: TGTGCCAGCAGCTTAGGGGGATGGCAAGAGACCCAGTACTTC. The whole variable domain, remainder taken from reference TRBV7-2 and TRBJ2-5, is GAGVSQSPSNKVTEKGKDVELRCDPISGHTALYWYRQSLGQGLEFLIYFQGNSAPDKSGLPSDRFSAERTGGSVSTLTIQRTQQEDSAVYLCASSLGGWQETQYFGPGTRLLVL.

V usage is TRBV2 and J usage is TRBJ2-5; TRBD2 is a possible D gene (6 bases). V lost 5 bases, J lost 5 bases, and 12 bases lay in between. Germline assignment: CDR1 SNHLY and CDR2 FYNNEI. This CDR3 has 13 residues. Written as DNA, the CDR3 is TGTGCCAGCAGTCGAAATGGGGGGGAGACCCAGTACTTC. Protein product: CASSRNGGETQYF.

The CDR3 here is CASSIPGTSGQETQYF. Here the CDR3 DNA reads TGTGCCAGCAGCATACCAGGGACTAGCGGGCAAGAGACCCAGTACTTC. The chain couples TRBV21-1 to TRBJ2-5; TRBD2 is the table's D call and was not checked against the DNA. TRBV21-1 is marked as a pseudogene. The CDR3 runs to 16 residues.

The chain carries TRBV20-1 and TRBJ1-1; no reliable D call. The length of the CDR3 is 13 residues. The germline gives CDR1 DFQATT, CDR2 SNEGSKA (reference sequence). V dropped 3 bases and J dropped 1 base, with 9 bases sitting between them. CDR3 sequence: CSASLGWNTEAFF. In DNA form, the CDR3 reads TGCAGTGCTAGTTTAGGTTGGAACACTGAAGCTTTCTTT.

V gene TRBV30 combines with J gene TRBJ2-7; weak D call: TRBD2 (6 bases). V was cut by 2 bases and J by 6 bases, with 17 bases left in between. This CDR3 contains 14 residues. The V gene's germline CDR1 is GTSNPN and CDR2 SVGIG (reference sequence). The DNA of the CDR3 is TGTGCCTGGAGTCACCCCGCCCGGGGGAGCGAGCAGTACTTC. Translated: CAWSHPARGSEQYF.

J is TRBJ2-3 and V is TRBV27, with D maybe TRBD1 (6 bases). The CDR3 consists of 16 residues. Per the germline V gene, CDR1 is MNHEY and CDR2 is SMNVEV (reference sequence). V was clipped by 7 bases and J by 4 bases, with 21 bases between them. The CDR3 bases are TGTGCCAGCAACGACCACCTAGGGGGAACGGCAGATACGCAGTATTTT. Amino acids: CASNDHLGGTADTQYF.

This clonotype was seen only a few times. The chain carries TRBV6-4 and TRBJ1-2, with D perhaps matching TRBD1 (5 bases). CDR1 and CDR2 from the germline V gene are MRHNA and SNTAGT. The CDR3 sequence is 12 residues long. The V gene lost 7 bases and the J gene lost 7 bases, with 13 bases spanning the gap. This chain's CDR3 is CASTGRVGGYTF. DNA for the CDR3: TGTGCCAGCACGGGCAGGGTGGGTGGCTACACCTTC.

In this sample, this clonotype turned up a few times. The chain recombines TRBV20-1 with TRBJ1-2; maybe TRBD1 (6 bases). The germline V gene encodes CDR1 DFQATT and CDR2 SNEGSKA (reference sequence). There are 11 residues in the CDR3. The V gene lost 3 bases and the J gene lost 8 bases, with 10 bases spanning the gap. This CDR3 reads CSARFGGGYTF. The CDR3 DNA sequence: TGCAGTGCTAGGTTCGGGGGCGGCTACACCTTC.

This chain connects TRBV20-1 to TRBJ1-4, with TRBD1 identical over 8 bases. Trimming took 3 bases from V and 8 from J; bases not matched to a gene: 17. The CDR3 totals 17 residues. Germline-derived CDR1 and CDR2 are DFQATT and SNEGSKA (reference sequence). For the CDR3, the DNA is TGCAGTGCTAGCAATGCCCGGGCCAGGGGGCCGGGAGAAAAACTGTTTTTT. This encodes CSASNARARGPGEKLFF.

This clonotype was detected once. This sequence joins TRBV20-1 and TRBJ1-1; no clear D gene. This CDR3 contains 11 residues. V lost 5 bases to trimming and J lost 7 bases, with 11 bases between them. CDR1 and CDR2 from the germline V gene are DFQATT and SNEGSKA (reference sequence). The CDR3 nucleotides are TGCAGTGCTCAAGGACCGGTTGAAGCTTTCTTT. It codes for CSAQGPVEAFF.

The chain recombines TRBV27 with TRBJ1-2; D perhaps matches TRBD1 (5 bases). The CDR3 contains 13 residues. Germline CDR1 reads MNHEY; CDR2 reads SMNVEV (reference sequence). V dropped 3 bases and J dropped 8 bases, with 13 bases sitting between them. The CDR3 DNA is TGTGCCAGCAGTTTCCGGGACCGGGGAGGCTACACCTTC. Its protein product is CASSFRDRGGYTF.

This chain uses TRBV29-1 with TRBJ1-2; TRBD1 aligns across 7 bases. Unmatched junction bases numbered 5, after V lost 1 base and J lost 3 bases. Germline CDR1 reads SQVTM; CDR2 reads ANQGSEA. The CDR3 consists of 14 residues. DNA for the CDR3: TGCAGCGTTGAAGGCACGACAGGGTACTATGGCTACACCTTC. Translating gives CSVEGTTGYYGYTF.

V is TRBV5-4 and J is TRBJ2-7, with TRBD2 identical over 10 bases. V lost 5 bases to trimming and J lost 1 base; unmatched junction nucleotides: 3. The germline gives CDR1 SGHNT, CDR2 YYREEE (reference sequence). The CDR3 spans 14 residues. The CDR3: CASSTSGDSYEQYF. The CDR3 coding sequence is TGTGCCAGCAGTACTAGCGGGGATTCCTACGAGCAGTACTTC.

With regard to this clonotype: The junction departs from the called germline gene at one end, perhaps through a read error. The rearrangement uses TRBV29-1 and TRBJ1-1, with D perhaps TRBD1 (5 bases). Germline loops: CDR1 SQVTM, CDR2 ANQGSEA. The CDR3 has 11 residues. Here the CDR3 DNA reads TGCAGCATTGATAGGGGTTCTGAAGCTTTCTTT. It specifies CSIDRGSEAFF.